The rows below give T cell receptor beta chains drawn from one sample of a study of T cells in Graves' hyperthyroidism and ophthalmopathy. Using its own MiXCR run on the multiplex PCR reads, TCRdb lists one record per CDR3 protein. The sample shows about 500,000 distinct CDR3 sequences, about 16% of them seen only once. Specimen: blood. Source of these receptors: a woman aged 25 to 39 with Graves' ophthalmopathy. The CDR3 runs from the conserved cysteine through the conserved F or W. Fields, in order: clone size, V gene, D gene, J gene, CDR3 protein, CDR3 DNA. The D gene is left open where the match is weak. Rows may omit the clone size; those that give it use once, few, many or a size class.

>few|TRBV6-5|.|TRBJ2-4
CASSYSRPLRIIQYF
TGTGCCAGCAGTTACTCGAGACCCCTTCGTATCATTCAGTACTTC
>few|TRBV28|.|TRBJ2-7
CASGSSGSQYF
TGTGCCAGCGGCAGCTCAGGGTCGCAGTACTTC
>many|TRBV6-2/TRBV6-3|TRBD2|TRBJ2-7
CASSYSASGRPEQYF
TGTGCCAGCAGTTACAGTGCTAGCGGGAGACCCGAGCAGTACTTC
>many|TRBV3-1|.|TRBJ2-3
CASSRDTDTQYF
TGTGCCAGCAGCCGCGACACGGATACGCAGTATTTT
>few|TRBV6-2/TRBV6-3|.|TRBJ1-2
CASSRAGPEGYTF
TGTGCCTCCTCCCGCGCAGGTCCTGAAGGCTACACCTTC
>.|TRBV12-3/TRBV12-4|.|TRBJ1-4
CASSFMGGGEKLFF
TGTGCCAGCAGTTTCATGGGGGGCGGGGAGAAACTGTTTTTT
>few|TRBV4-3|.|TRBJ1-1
CASSRRDLSGEAFF
TGCGCCAGCAGCCGACGGGACTTGAGCGGTGAAGCTTTCTTT
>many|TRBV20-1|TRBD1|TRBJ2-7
CSARVGGQGAIYEQYF
TGCAGTGCTAGAGTAGGGGGACAGGGGGCTATCTACGAGCAGTACTTC
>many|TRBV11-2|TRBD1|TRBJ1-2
CASSPQPTGTYGYTF
TGTGCCAGCAGCCCCCAGCCGACAGGGACCTATGGCTACACCTTC
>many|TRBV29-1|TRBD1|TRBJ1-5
CSVGDRAAQPQHF
TGCAGCGTTGGGGACAGGGCCGCTCAGCCCCAGCATTTT
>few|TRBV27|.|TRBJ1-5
CASGGGGVPQHF
TGTGCCAGCGGGGGGGGAGGGGTTCCCCAGCATTTT
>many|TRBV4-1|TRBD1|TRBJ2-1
CASSPRGTGVIMGNEQFF
TGCGCCAGCAGCCCACGAGGGACAGGGGTCATCATGGGGAATGAGCAGTTCTTC
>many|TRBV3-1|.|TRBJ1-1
CASSPQGISMNTEAFF
TGTGCCAGCAGCCCCCAAGGGATATCCATGAACACTGAAGCTTTCTTT
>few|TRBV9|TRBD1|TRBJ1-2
CASSVDVGQGMGGYTF
TGTGCCAGCAGCGTAGATGTCGGACAGGGGATGGGGGGCTACACCTTC
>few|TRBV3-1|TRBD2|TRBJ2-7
CASSPLAGVREQYF
TGTGCCAGCAGCCCCTTAGCGGGAGTTAGGGAGCAGTACTTC
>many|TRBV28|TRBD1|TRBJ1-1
CASSPNPNRGAFF
TGTGCCAGCAGTCCCAATCCAAACAGGGGAGCTTTCTTT
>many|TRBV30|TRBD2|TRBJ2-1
CAWSLAGLFNEQFF
TGTGCCTGGAGCTTAGCGGGATTATTCAATGAGCAGTTCTTC
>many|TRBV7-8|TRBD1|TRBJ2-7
CASSRTGGMAGPGYEQYF
TGTGCCAGCAGCCGGACAGGGGGCATGGCGGGGCCGGGCTACGAGCAGTACTTC
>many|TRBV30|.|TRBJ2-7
CAWSVPQLGEQYF
TGTGCCTGGAGTGTACCCCAATTAGGGGAGCAGTACTTC
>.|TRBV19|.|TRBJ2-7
CASSIEGRQGYEQYF
TGTGCCAGTAGTATAGAGGGCAGGCAAGGATACGAGCAGTACTTC
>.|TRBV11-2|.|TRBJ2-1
CASSLGDPNEQFF
TGTGCCAGCAGCTTAGGAGACCCAAATGAGCAGTTCTTC
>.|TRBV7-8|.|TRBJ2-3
CASSSQLGTDTQYF
TGTGCCAGCAGCTCCCAGCTAGGCACAGATACGCAGTATTTT
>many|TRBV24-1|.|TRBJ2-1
CATSDSRDYNEQFF
TGTGCCACCAGTGATTCCAGGGACTACAATGAGCAGTTCTTC
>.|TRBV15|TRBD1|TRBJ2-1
CATSDRGAGLREQFF
TGTGCCACCTCCGACAGGGGGGCGGGCCTGAGGGAGCAGTTCTTC
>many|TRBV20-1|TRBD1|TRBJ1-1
CSATPGGPNTEAFF
TGCAGTGCAACTCCAGGGGGGCCGAACACTGAAGCTTTCTTT
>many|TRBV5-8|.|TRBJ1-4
CASSLDSRHEKLFF
TGTGCCAGCAGCTTGGACAGTCGGCATGAAAAACTGTTTTTT
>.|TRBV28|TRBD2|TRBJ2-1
CASSSSGRALGEQFF
TGTGCCAGCAGTTCTAGCGGGAGGGCCTTGGGTGAGCAGTTCTTC
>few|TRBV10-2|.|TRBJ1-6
CASSDMEGGPHNSPLHF
TGCGCCAGCAGTGATATGGAGGGGGGACCCCATAATTCACCCCTCCACTTT
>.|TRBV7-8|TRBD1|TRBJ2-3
CASSLRLVRGPDTQYF
TGTGCCAGCAGCTTGCGTCTAGTCAGGGGGCCAGATACGCAGTATTTT
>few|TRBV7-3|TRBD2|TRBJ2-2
CASSLTTYSGSGDTGELFF
TGTGCCAGCAGCTTAACTACCTATAGCGGGAGCGGGGACACCGGGGAGCTGTTTTTT
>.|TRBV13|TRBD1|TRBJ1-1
CASSQGGQAYTEAFF
TGTGCCAGCAGCCAAGGGGGACAGGCCTACACTGAAGCTTTCTTT
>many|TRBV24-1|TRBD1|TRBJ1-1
CATSDPTMPGTGFVGAEAFF
TGTGCCACCAGTGATCCTACCATGCCCGGGACAGGGTTCGTGGGGGCTGAAGCTTTCTTT
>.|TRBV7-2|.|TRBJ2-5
CASSLGGSAETQYF
TGTGCCAGCAGCTTAGGGGGTTCGGCGGAGACCCAGTACTTC
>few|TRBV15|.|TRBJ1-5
CATSREGISNQPQHF
TGTGCCACCAGCAGGGAGGGTATAAGCAATCAGCCCCAGCATTTT
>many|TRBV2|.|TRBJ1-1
CASSGQENTEAFF
TGTGCCAGCAGTGGACAGGAGAACACTGAAGCTTTCTTT
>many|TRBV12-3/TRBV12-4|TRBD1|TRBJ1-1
CASSAGTANTEAFF
TGTGCCAGCAGTGCCGGGACAGCGAACACTGAAGCTTTCTTT
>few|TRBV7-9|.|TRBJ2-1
CASSLAGIGQQFF
TGTGCCAGCAGCTTAGCCGGGATAGGGCAGCAGTTCTTC
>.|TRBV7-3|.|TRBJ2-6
CASSPRTVYGANVLTF
TGTGCCAGCAGCCCCAGGACAGTGTATGGGGCCAACGTCCTGACTTTC
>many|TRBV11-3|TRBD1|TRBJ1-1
CASSQGADTEAFF
TGTGCCAGCAGCCAGGGGGCGGACACTGAAGCTTTCTTT
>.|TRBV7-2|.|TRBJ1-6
CASSLEGGAGSNSPLHF
TGTGCCAGCAGCTTAGAGGGGGGGGCAGGGTCCAATTCACCCCTCCACTTT
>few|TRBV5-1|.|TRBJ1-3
CASSIGGSSGNTIYF
TGCGCCAGCAGCATAGGGGGGAGCTCTGGAAACACCATATATTTT
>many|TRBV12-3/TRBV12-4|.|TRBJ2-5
CASRATHVETQYF
TGTGCCAGCAGGGCCACACACGTGGAGACCCAGTACTTC
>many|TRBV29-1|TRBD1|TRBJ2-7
CSVTGTGLHEQYF
TGCAGCGTAACCGGGACAGGTCTCCACGAGCAGTACTTC
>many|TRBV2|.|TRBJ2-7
CASSDRPYEQYF
TGTGCCAGCAGTGACAGACCATACGAGCAGTACTTC
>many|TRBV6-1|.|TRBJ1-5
CASSEALGQRVGNQPQHF
TGTGCCAGCAGTGAAGCGCTAGGACAGAGGGTTGGGAATCAGCCCCAGCATTTT
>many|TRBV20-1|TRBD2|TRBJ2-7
CSARAGTSGTLGDEQYF
TGCAGTGCTAGAGCCGGGACTAGCGGGACCCTGGGAGACGAGCAGTACTTC
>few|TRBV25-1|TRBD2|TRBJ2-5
CASSEDNSGETQYF
TGTGCCAGCAGTGAAGATAATAGCGGGGAGACCCAGTACTTC
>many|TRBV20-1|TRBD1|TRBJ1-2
CSATGQGDYGYTF
TGCAGTGCTACGGGACAGGGGGACTATGGCTACACCTTC
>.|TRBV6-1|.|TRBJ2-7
CASRVGEYEQYF
TGTGCCAGCAGGGTGGGGGAATACGAGCAGTACTTC
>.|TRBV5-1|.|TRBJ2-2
CASSRLVTGELFF
TGCGCCAGCAGCCGTTTGGTAACCGGGGAGCTGTTTTTT
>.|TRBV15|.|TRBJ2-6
CATSRPQGLEGANVLTF
TGTGCCACCAGCAGACCCCAAGGGCTTGAAGGGGCCAACGTCCTGACTTTC
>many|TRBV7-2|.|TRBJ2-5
CASSLMGETQYF
TGTGCCAGCAGCTTAATGGGGGAGACCCAGTACTTC
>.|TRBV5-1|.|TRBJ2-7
CASSFARREYEQYF
TGCGCCAGCAGCTTCGCCCGGAGAGAGTACGAGCAGTACTTC
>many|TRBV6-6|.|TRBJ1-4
CASSYSTGASNEKLFF
TGTGCCAGCAGTTACTCGACTGGGGCCTCCAATGAAAAACTGTTTTTT
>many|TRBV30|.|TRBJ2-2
CAGYSYTGELFF
TGTGCCGGGTACAGTTACACCGGGGAGCTGTTTTTT
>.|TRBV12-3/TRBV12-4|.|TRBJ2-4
CASSFADIQYF
TGTGCCAGCAGTTTCGCAGACATTCAGTACTTC
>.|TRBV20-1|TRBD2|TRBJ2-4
CSAGGGASGREENIQYF
TGCAGTGCTGGGGGAGGGGCTAGCGGGAGAGAGGAAAACATTCAGTACTTC
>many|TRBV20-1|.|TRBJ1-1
CSAGEEGWGTEAFF
TGCAGTGCTGGAGAAGAGGGATGGGGAACTGAAGCTTTCTTT
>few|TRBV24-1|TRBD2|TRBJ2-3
CATSDPSGRGTDTQYF
TGTGCCACCAGTGATCCCAGCGGGAGGGGTACAGATACGCAGTATTTT
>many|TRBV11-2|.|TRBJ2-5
CASSFEQETQYF
TGTGCCAGCAGCTTTGAGCAAGAGACCCAGTACTTC